This T cell receptor (beta chain) was identified during a study of T cell repertoires in cytomegalovirus infection. Study-wide context: Public TCR beta signature analysis indicated the presence of both CMV infection and matching HLA type. The study, taken as a whole, reports: Cumulative public TCR beta family frequency identified CMV carriers with the relevant HLA. The study found HLA-C-restricted CMV-specific TCR beta clonotypes dominating the ex vivo response.

The table lists this clonotype with many counts. The target antigen is unknown. TCRdb recomputed calls from the reads with MiXCR, one row per CDR3 protein. The table records roughly 500,000 distinct CDR3 sequences, about 15% of them present only once. V shed 5 bases and J shed 6 bases, with 23 bases lying between them. This CDR3 spans 17 amino acids. CDR1 is SGHAT, CDR2 FQNNGV, per germline. This TCR came from a human donor in good health (CMV status not recorded). Some clones in this sample may be carry-over from other donors' samples. The chain combines TRBV11-2 with TRBJ2-1; the D call may be TRBD1 or TRBD2 (6 bases each). Sequencing was done on a sample of CD8+ T cells from PBMCs. In DNA, the CDR3 is TGTGCCAGCAGCCCACGATTGGGGGGCAGGCTGTCCAATGAGCAGTTCTTC. Translated: CASSPRLGGRLSNEQFF.